This entry lists 26 T cell receptor beta chains sequenced from one sample in a study of T cells after yellow fever vaccination. TCRdb re-called the 5' RACE reads with MiXCR, one entry per CDR3 protein. Among 400,000 or so distinct CDR3 sequences, roughly 11% were seen once, and the ten largest hold about 17%. Source: PBMCs, taken on the day of the first yellow fever vaccination. These receptors were collected from a man younger than 35 who received the YFV17D yellow fever vaccine.

This clonotype was counted between two and nine times. CDR3 DNA: TGTGCCAGCAGCCCGGGGGACAGGGAGTACAATGAGCAGTTCTTC. Protein: CASSPGDREYNEQFF. J is TRBJ2-1 and V is TRBV5-5; 9 nucleotides agree with TRBD1. The CDR3 is 15 amino acids. The V gene's germline CDR1 is SGHKS and CDR2 YYEKEE (reference sequence). J was trimmed by 4 bases and V by 4 bases; bases with no gene match: 6. The variable domain in full, with the rest retrieved from reference TRBV5-5 and TRBJ2-1, is DAGVTQSPTHLIKTRGQQVTLRCSPISGHKSVSWYQQVLGQGPQFIFQYYEKEERGRGNFPDRFSARQFPNYSSELNVNALLLGDSALYLCASSPGDREYNEQFFGPGTRLTVL.

The chain couples TRBV6-5 to TRBJ2-7; D not resolved. Germline V CDR1 and CDR2: MNHEY, SVGAGI. The length of the CDR3 is 12 residues. Trimming removed 6 bases from V and 4 bases from J, with 10 bases in between. CDR3: CASSPFGYEQYF. DNA for the CDR3: TGTGCCAGCAGCCCATTTGGGTACGAGCAGTACTTC.

This clonotype has just a few counts. At one end, the junction sequence differs from germline, possibly due to a read error. The chain has TRBV6-5 and TRBJ2-7, with TRBD2 as a possible D gene (5 bases). The CDR3 runs 14 residues. Germline CDR1 reads MNHEY; CDR2 reads SVGAGI. The CDR3 coding sequence is TGTGCCAGCAGTTACTCGATTCTAGAGAGGGCCCCGCACTTC. Its translation is CASSYSILERAPHF.

This clonotype was counted many times. The genes are TRBV29-1 and TRBJ2-5; D is possibly TRBD1 (6 bases). The V end lost 6 bases, the J end lost 5 bases, and 19 bases lay between the germline ends. There are 14 residues in the CDR3. Per the germline V gene, CDR1 is SQVTM and CDR2 is ANQGSEA. The CDR3 spells CSVRVSRGVETQYF. In DNA, the CDR3 is TGCAGCGTGAGGGTCTCCAGGGGCGTGGAGACCCAGTACTTC.

This clonotype was detected a few times. The chain joins TRBV7-9 to TRBJ1-4; no reliable D call. Germline lookup yields CDR1 SEHNR and CDR2 FQNEAQ (reference sequence). Trimming removed 5 bases at V and 6 bases at J, with 19 bases between. CDR3 length: 16 residues. The CDR3 is CASSRLDGSSDEKLFF. In DNA, the CDR3 is TGTGCCAGCAGCCGGTTAGACGGGAGTTCAGATGAAAAACTGTTTTTT.

This clonotype was recorded a few times. The chain employs TRBV15 and TRBJ1-1, with D possibly matching TRBD1 (5 bases). Per germline, CDR1 LNHNV and CDR2 YYDKDF (reference sequence). Between the trimmed V and J ends, which lost 0 bases and 4 bases, there was a span of 9 bases. There are 14 residues in the CDR3. The CDR3 sequence: CATSRDRVGTEAFF. In nucleotides, the CDR3 is TGTGCCACCAGCAGAGACAGGGTTGGCACTGAAGCTTTCTTT.

This clonotype was seen a handful of times. This chain joins TRBV7-3 and TRBJ1-1, with 10 nucleotides matching TRBD1. This CDR3 region has 16 residues. V trimming: 3 bases; J trimming: 4 bases; junction bases outside the gene matches: 8. The V gene's germline CDR1 is SGHTA and CDR2 FQGTGA. CDR3 bases: TGTGCCAGCAGCTTTAAACCGGGACAGGGGTCCACTGAAGCTTTCTTT. Encoded protein: CASSFKPGQGSTEAFF.

The genes are TRBV2 and TRBJ1-6; unclear D gene. V was cut by 3 bases and J by 6 bases, with 6 bases left in between. The length of the CDR3 is 13 residues. The germline CDR1 and CDR2 sequences are SNHLY and FYNNEI. The CDR3 loop reads CASSEVPNSPLHF. Here the CDR3 DNA reads TGTGCCAGCAGTGAGGTTCCTAATTCACCCCTCCACTTT.

This clonotype was found many times. This sequence joins TRBV18 and TRBJ2-1; a weak D match, TRBD2 (5 bases). Germline-derived CDR1 and CDR2 are KGHSH and LQKENI. V shed 8 bases and J shed 0 bases, with 14 bases lying between them. The CDR3 runs 15 residues. CDR3 in DNA: TGTGCCAGCGGACTTCGCGATCTCTCCTACAATGAGCAGTTCTTC. Translation gives CASGLRDLSYNEQFF.

This clonotype has just a few counts. The chain is built from TRBV29-1 and TRBJ1-1; D is unresolved. The CDR3 runs 11 residues. V lost 3 bases to trimming and J lost 5 bases, with 7 bases between them. The V gene's germline CDR1 is SQVTM and CDR2 ANQGSEA. This CDR3 is CSVDRWTEAFF. CDR3 bases: TGCAGCGTTGACCGGTGGACTGAAGCTTTCTTT. Complete variable domain (other parts from reference TRBV29-1 and TRBJ1-1): SAVISQKPSRDICQRGTSLTIQCQVDSQVTMMFWYRQQPGQSLTLIATANQGSEATYESGFVIDKFPISRPNLTFSTLTVSNMSPEDSSIYLCSVDRWTEAFFGQGTRLTVV.

This chain uses TRBV20-1 with TRBJ2-5, with 8 bases identical to TRBD1. J gave up 3 bases and V 4 bases, and 1 base lay outside the gene matches. The V gene's germline CDR1 is DFQATT and CDR2 SNEGSKA (reference sequence). The CDR3 length is 12 residues. This chain's CDR3 is CSAKQGEETQYF. The CDR3 DNA reads as TGCAGTGCTAAACAGGGGGAAGAGACCCAGTACTTC.

This clonotype was observed a single time. V gene TRBV5-4 combines with J gene TRBJ1-1; 10 bases map to TRBD1. CDR1 is SGHNT, CDR2 YYREEE, per germline (reference sequence). Trimming at V came to 6 bases and at J to 5 bases, leaving 4 bases not matched to a gene. CDR3 size: 13 residues. CDR3 protein: CASTRQGATEAFF. The CDR3 DNA follows: TGTGCCAGCACCAGACAGGGGGCGACTGAAGCTTTCTTT.

This clonotype was seen a handful of times. V and J are TRBV4-2 and TRBJ2-7; 7 nucleotides line up with TRBD1. V trimming: 1 base; J trimming: 0 bases; junction bases outside the gene matches: 15. The CDR3 runs 19 residues. Germline V gene data show CDR1 as LGHNA and CDR2 as YNFKEQ. The CDR3 DNA sequence: TGTGCCAGCAGCCAAGGGGCTACCGTAAAACAGGGGTACTCCTACGAGCAGTACTTC. Translation: CASSQGATVKQGYSYEQYF.

This clonotype occurred a few times. The chain recombines TRBV12-3 or TRBV12-4 with TRBJ2-5; TRBD1 is a possible D gene (6 bases). V was clipped by 0 bases and J by 9 bases, with 20 bases between them. There are 16 residues in the CDR3. CDR3 DNA: TGTGCCAGCAGTTTAGCGCCGGGCAGGGGCCTTCGGGCCCAGTACTTC. Encoded protein: CASSLAPGRGLRAQYF.

The CDR3 DNA reads TGTGCCAGCAGTTACTCGGGACACCTAGAGCAGTTCTTC. Encoded protein: CASSYSGHLEQFF. The chain couples TRBV6-2 or TRBV6-3 to TRBJ2-1; weak D call: TRBD1 (6 bases). V dropped 0 bases and J dropped 10 bases, with 10 bases sitting between them. The CDR3 has 13 residues. Germline values: CDR1 MNHEY, CDR2 SVGEGT.

This clonotype was detected only a few times. The V and J genes are TRBV12-3 or TRBV12-4 and TRBJ1-2; tentatively, D is TRBD1 (5 bases). V shed 5 bases and J shed 0 bases, with 16 bases lying between them. The CDR3 covers 16 residues. The CDR3, as DNA: TGTGCCAGCAGTATAACCGGGACGGCCGCTAACTATGGCTACACCTTC. Its protein is CASSITGTAANYGYTF.

The V gene is TRBV7-3, the J gene TRBJ2-1, with D perhaps TRBD1 or TRBD2 (6 bases each). The CDR3 contains 13 residues. The germline CDR1 and CDR2 sequences are SGHTA and FQGTGA. Trimming cost V 5 bases and J 9 bases, with 14 bases left between them. The CDR3 sequence is CASSGGLVGEQFF. CDR3 in DNA: TGTGCCAGCAGCGGGGGGCTGGTAGGTGAGCAGTTCTTC.

The J gene is TRBJ1-5, the V gene TRBV6-5, with 7 bases lining up with TRBD1. CDR3 length: 17 amino acids. V shed 4 bases, J shed 0 bases, and the junction held 9 bases outside the gene matches. Germline V gene sequence: CDR1 MNHEY, CDR2 SVGAGI. CDR3 DNA sequence: TGTGCCAGCAGTTTACTACCGGACAGGTTTAGCAATCAGCCCCAGCATTTT. Translating gives CASSLLPDRFSNQPQHF.

The sample holds many counts of this clonotype. V and J are TRBV7-6 and TRBJ2-3, with D tentatively TRBD1 or TRBD2 (5 bases each). V was cut by 5 bases and J by 6 bases, with 15 bases left in between. Per the germline V gene, CDR1 is SGHVS and CDR2 is FNYEAQ. The length of the CDR3 is 14 residues. The CDR3 nucleotides are TGTGCCAGCAGCCCGGGACCACTCCCCGATACGCAGTATTTT. As protein: CASSPGPLPDTQYF.

This clonotype was seen only a few times. The gene calls are TRBV2 and TRBJ2-2, with D uncertain. The CDR3 has 11 amino acids. Germline V gives CDR1 SNHLY, CDR2 FYNNEI. Trimming shortened V by 5 bases and J by 9 bases, and 7 bases separated the two germline ends. The CDR3 region is CASSSSRELFF. CDR3 sequence (DNA): TGTGCCAGCAGTTCGTCAAGGGAGCTGTTTTTT.

The table lists this clonotype with a few counts. The V gene is TRBV5-1, the J gene TRBJ1-2; D possibly corresponds to TRBD1 (6 bases). Trimming took 6 bases from V and 8 from J, leaving 20 bases between them. The CDR3 is 14 residues long. Germline lookup yields CDR1 SGHRS and CDR2 YFSETQ. In DNA form, the CDR3 reads TGCGCCAGCACCCCGGGCAGGGGTTTTGAGGGCTACACCTTC. Its protein is CASTPGRGFEGYTF.

The chain couples TRBV5-4 to TRBJ1-6; TRBD1 might be the D (6 bases). This CDR3 is built from 15 residues. V lost 4 bases and J lost 3, with 11 bases in between. From germline, CDR1 is SGHNT and CDR2 YYREEE (reference sequence). The CDR3 coding sequence is TGTGCCAGCAGCCTGGGGGCAATCTATAATTCACCCCTCCACTTT. Amino acids: CASSLGAIYNSPLHF.

This clonotype has a handful of counts. The chain is built from TRBV4-3 and TRBJ2-2; 9 bases agree with TRBD1. CDR3 length equals 15 residues. The junction had 6 bases not matched to a gene; V was cut back by 2 bases and J by 8 bases. Germline V CDR1 and CDR2: LGHNA, YSLEER. The CDR3 coding sequence is TGCGCCAGCAGCCAATATGGACAGGGGAGTGGGGAGCTGTTTTTT. Protein sequence: CASSQYGQGSGELFF.

The CDR3 DNA follows: TGCGCCAGCAGCCAAGACCCCGATAGCAATCAGCCCCAGCATTTT. It codes for CASSQDPDSNQPQHF. This chain joins TRBV4-1 and TRBJ1-5; D remains ambiguous. The CDR3 sequence is 15 residues long. CDR1 and CDR2 (germline): MGHRA, YSYEKL. The ends were cut back, 0 bases at V and 0 bases at J, with 6 bases in the middle.

This clonotype was counted many times. The chain carries TRBV24-1 and TRBJ2-2, with D possibly being TRBD1 or TRBD2 (5 bases each). Per the germline V gene, CDR1 is KGHDR and CDR2 is SFDVKD. Trimming removed 9 bases at V and 2 bases at J, with 12 bases between. This CDR3 has 14 residues. The DNA of the CDR3 is TGTGCCACCTCGGGACCGACCAACACCGGGGAGCTGTTTTTT. It translates to CATSGPTNTGELFF.

Many counts were recorded for this clonotype. The chain links TRBV7-9 to TRBJ2-1; 8 bases line up with TRBD1. Germline-derived CDR1 and CDR2 are SEHNR and FQNEAQ (reference sequence). Trimming took 5 bases from V and 4 from J; bases not matched to a gene: 7. The CDR3 totals 15 residues. CDR3 coding DNA: TGTGCCAGCAGCGGACAGGGACCGGTATACAATGAGCAGTTCTTC. Its protein is CASSGQGPVYNEQFF.